This T cell receptor (beta chain) comes out of a study of Graves' ophthalmopathy and Graves' hyperthyroidism. TCR beta CDR3 amplification used RNA transcripts. HTBI primers were used in a first-round RT-PCR, which preceded a second-round multiplex PCR. TCRdb itself ran the multiplex PCR reads through MiXCR, one entry per CDR3 protein. The sample includes around 470,000 distinct CDR3 sequences, approximately 14% of them seen just once. At least ten counts were recorded for this clonotype. The CDR3 spans 16 residues. In germline, CDR1 is SGHAT, CDR2 FQDESV (reference sequence). V dropped 5 bases and J dropped 2; count of bases not matched to a gene: 11.

The origin of this receptor is a woman aged 30 to 39 with Graves' ophthalmopathy. Sequenced material: blood. The chain combines TRBV11-1 with TRBJ2-7; 8 positions match TRBD1. The CDR3 here is CASSLYSGTGTYEQYF. In nucleotides, the CDR3 is TGTGCCAGCAGCCTGTACTCCGGGACAGGAACCTACGAGCAGTACTTC.